A selection of T cell receptor beta chains follows, all from one sample in a study of cytomegalovirus exposure and HLA in healthy donors. Libraries were prepared by immunoSEQ multiplex PCR; TCRdb keeps only in-frame clonotypes and omits some of them. This table holds about 150,000 clones, roughly four fifths found once. Input material: PBMCs. Receptor source: a young man in good health and CMV-seronegative. The conserved cysteine and the conserved F or W are not part of the CDR3 here.

11,TRBV28,ASSSWNTGELF
15,TRBV7-2,ASSFWGGILAKNIQY
8,TRBV7-2,ASSRETQY
12,TRBV27,ASSLQGWNTEAF
14,TRBV9,ASSATRTSGIETQY
11,TRBV28,ASRGGSTDTQY
15,TRBV5-6,ASSLGPTGVNTDTQY
12,TRBV27,ASGRRRETGELF
11,TRBV18,ASSPGTSYEQY
11,TRBV7-2,ASSSREAGELF
13,TRBV19,ASSIGWTGNQPQH
13,TRBV5-1,ASSPVVGGNYGYT
13,TRBV2,AILQLQVGNYEQY
15,TRBV7-8,ASSLEGLAAVADTQY
13,TRBV19,ASSLSQGRGYGYT
12,TRBV7-6,ASSPRVGGYEQY
14,TRBV28,ASRLGTGGNRNTIY
11,TRBV5-1,ASSWGQNTEAF
14,TRBV7-9,ASSSWTGENTGELF
12,TRBV27,ASKVLRGAYEQY
13,TRBV4-1,ASSQDRGLSTEAF
11,TRBV28,ASSLEGTDGYT
15,TRBV7-2,ASSAPGTGGLGTEAF
12,TRBV6-5,ASRDPTGVGEQY
14,TRBV2,ASSERVSATNEKLF
15,TRBV5-5,ASSSLPSGGTYNEQF
10,TRBV18,ASSLSSYEQY
12,TRBV27,ASSFGGRPYEQY
13,TRBV11-2,ASSLAVSGRNEQF
10,TRBV7-9,ASSVDYYGYT
15,TRBV7-6,ASSLGGTSASYNEQF
12,TRBV5-8,ASHRGSRNQPQH
11,TRBV4-3,ASSQERRRGAF
14,TRBV25-1,ASSGQVGSQPHTQY
13,TRBV6-5,ASSRGQDSSYEQY
9,TRBV10-2,ASRQESEQY
9,TRBV7-6,ASSPGGELF
13,TRBV7-2,ASSLGGGSPYEQY
12,TRBV19,ASQMRTGPNGYT
14,TRBV25-1,ASSEYSGTGLDTQY
12,TRBV5-8,ASSWEVLNTEAF
12,TRBV28,ASSLRDRSPKLF
17,TRBV12-5,ASGPTGTSGPTFYNEQF
12,TRBV7-2,ASSRLAGPPEQY
13,TRBV5-1,ASSLPGLKVYEQY
9,TRBV7-9,ASSLSYEQY
13,TRBV7-9,SSSRTGTGNTEAF
16,TRBV4-3,ASSPQLQGATGNTEAF
16,TRBV11-3,ASSSPASGGSDTGELF
11,TRBV6-5,ASRGGNQETQY
12,TRBV18,ASSPASGSYEQY
13,TRBV27,ASSSGGRLGDTQY
13,TRBV29-1,SASGASSSYNEQF